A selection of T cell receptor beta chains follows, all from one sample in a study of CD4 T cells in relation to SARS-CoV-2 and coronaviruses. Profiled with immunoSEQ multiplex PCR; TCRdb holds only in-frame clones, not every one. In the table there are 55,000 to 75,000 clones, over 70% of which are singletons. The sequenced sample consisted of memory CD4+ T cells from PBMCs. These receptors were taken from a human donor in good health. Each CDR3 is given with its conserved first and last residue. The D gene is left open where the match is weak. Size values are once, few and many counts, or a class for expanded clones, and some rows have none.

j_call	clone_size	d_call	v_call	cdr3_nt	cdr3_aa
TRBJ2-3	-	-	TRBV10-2	TGCGCCAGCAGTGAGGACATCCGGATTACGCAGTATTTT	CASSEDIRITQYF
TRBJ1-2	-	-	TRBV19	TGTGCCAGTAGTAGGGAGGGCTACTATGGCTACACCTTC	CASSREGYYGYTF
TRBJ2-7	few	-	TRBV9	TGTGCCAGCAGCGCCTCGGATGGCCCCGCCCAAGGCGAGCAGTACTTC	CASSASDGPAQGEQYF
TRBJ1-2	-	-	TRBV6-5	TGTGCCAGCAGTTACGACCAGGGATCACACTATGGCTACACCTTC	CASSYDQGSHYGYTF
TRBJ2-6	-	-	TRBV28	TGTGCCAGCAGTCCCCAGGGCTCTGGGGCCAACGTCCTGACTTTC	CASSPQGSGANVLTF
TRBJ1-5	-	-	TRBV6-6	TGTGCCAGCAGTCCCCTCCCGTCCGGAGACAATCAGCCCCAGCATTTT	CASSPLPSGDNQPQHF
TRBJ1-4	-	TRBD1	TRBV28	TGTGCCAGCAGTTTACCGAGGACAGGGGGAGGTGAAAAACTGTTTTTT	CASSLPRTGGGEKLFF
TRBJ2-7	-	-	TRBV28	TGTGCCAGCAGTTTAGGGACAGTGGGAGGGCAGTACTTC	CASSLGTVGGQYF
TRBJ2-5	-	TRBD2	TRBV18	TGTGCCAGCTCACCAGGGACTAGCGGGAGTCAAGAGACCCAGTACTTC	CASSPGTSGSQETQYF
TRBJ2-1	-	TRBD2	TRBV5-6	TGTGCCAGCAGCCCGGGACTAGCGGACTACAATGAGCAGTTCTTC	CASSPGLADYNEQFF
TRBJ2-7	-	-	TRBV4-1	TGCGCCAGCAGCCAAGATACGAGCGGTGGTGTGTACGAGCAGTACTTC	CASSQDTSGGVYEQYF
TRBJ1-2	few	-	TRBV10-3	TGTGCCATCAGTGAGGGAAGTGGCTACACCTTC	CAISEGSGYTF
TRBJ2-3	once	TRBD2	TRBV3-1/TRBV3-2	TGTGCCAGCAGCCACTTCTCAGCGGGAAGCACAGATACGCAGTATTTT	CASSHFSAGSTDTQYF
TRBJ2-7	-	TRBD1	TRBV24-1	TGTGCCACCAGTGATTGGTACAGGGGCCCCTACGAGCAGTACTTC	CATSDWYRGPYEQYF
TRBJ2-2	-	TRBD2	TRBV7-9	TGTGCCAGCAGCTTATGGGTAGCGGGACCTATCAACACCGGGGAGCTGTTTTTT	CASSLWVAGPINTGELFF
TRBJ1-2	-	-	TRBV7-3	TGTGCCAGCAGCTTAAGGGGGGGCGACTATGATGGCTACACCTTC	CASSLRGGDYDGYTF
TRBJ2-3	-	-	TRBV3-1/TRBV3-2	TGTGCCAGCAGCCTCTCCGGGACTGGGGCAGATACGCAGTATTTT	CASSLSGTGADTQYF
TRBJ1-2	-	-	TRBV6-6	TGTGCCAGCAAAAATAATGGCTACACCTTC	CASKNNGYTF
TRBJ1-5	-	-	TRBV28	TGTGCCAGCAGGGGGACACCACCGAATCAGCCCCAGCATTTT	CASRGTPPNQPQHF
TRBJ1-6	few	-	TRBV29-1	TGCAGCGTGTGTAAGGACGCCAATTCACCCCTCCACTTT	CSVCKDANSPLHF
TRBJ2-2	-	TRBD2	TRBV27	TGTGCCAGCAGTTTATCGCCTAGCGGGACTAGATACACCGGGGAGCTGTTTTTT	CASSLSPSGTRYTGELFF
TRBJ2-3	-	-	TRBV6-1	TGTGCCAGCAGTGAGGTGGTAGCGAGCCATACGCAGTATTTT	CASSEVVASHTQYF
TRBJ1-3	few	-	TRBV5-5	TGTGCCAGCAGCTTGGTCTCAGGGTATACTGGAAACACCATATATTTT	CASSLVSGYTGNTIYF
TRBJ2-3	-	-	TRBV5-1	TGCGCCAGCAGCGCCAGGTCCCTTAGGACAGATACGCAGTATTTT	CASSARSLRTDTQYF
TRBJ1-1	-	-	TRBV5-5	TGTGCCAGCAGCTTGGAACAGGGTTCCACTGAAGCTTTCTTT	CASSLEQGSTEAFF
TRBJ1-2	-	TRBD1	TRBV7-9	TGTGCCAGCCTATTAGACAGGGGAAGCTATGGCTACACCTTC	CASLLDRGSYGYTF
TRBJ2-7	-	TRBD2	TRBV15	TGTGCCACCAGCAGAGACCCGAGCGGGGGCTACGAGCAGTACTTC	CATSRDPSGGYEQYF
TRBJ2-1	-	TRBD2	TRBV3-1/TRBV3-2	TGTGCCAGCAGCCAAGGGGGAGGGGTCAATGAGCAGTTCTTC	CASSQGGGVNEQFF
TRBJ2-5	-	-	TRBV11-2	TGTGCCAGCAGCTCACAGGACAGTCTCAATAGTGGAGAGACCCAGTACTTC	CASSSQDSLNSGETQYF
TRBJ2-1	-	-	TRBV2	TGTGCCAGCAGTGGGGGGGACAGACTTTTCGCCAATGAGCAGTTCTTC	CASSGGDRLFANEQFF
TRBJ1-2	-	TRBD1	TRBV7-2	TGTGCCAGCAGCTTAGCGCACCAACAGGGGGGCTACACCTTC	CASSLAHQQGGYTF
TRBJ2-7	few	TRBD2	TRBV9	TGTGCCAGCAGCGCCCGGGGGGACTCCGCCACGCCGCAGTACTTC	CASSARGDSATPQYF
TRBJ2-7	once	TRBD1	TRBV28	TGTGCCAGCAGGGAACAGGGGATTGAGCAGTACTTC	CASREQGIEQYF
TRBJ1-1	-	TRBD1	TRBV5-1	TGCGCCAGCAGCTTAACCGGGACAGGGGCCACTGAAGCTTTCTTT	CASSLTGTGATEAFF
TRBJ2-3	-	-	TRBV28	TGTGCCAGCAGTTCACAAGCGGGCCACACAGATACGCAGTATTTT	CASSSQAGHTDTQYF
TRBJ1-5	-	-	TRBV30	TGTGCCTGGAGTGTACGGGGACCAGACAGAAACAATCAGCCCCAGCATTTT	CAWSVRGPDRNNQPQHF
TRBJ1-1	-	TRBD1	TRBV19	TGTGCCAGTAGTTCCCCGACAGGGGGCGTCACTGAAGCTTTCTTT	CASSSPTGGVTEAFF
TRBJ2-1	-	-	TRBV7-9	TGTGCCAGCTCGAGGACCATGGGGGGAGGGCAGTTCTTC	CASSRTMGGGQFF
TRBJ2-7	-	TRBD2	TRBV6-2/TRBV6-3	TGTGCCAGCAGTTATCGGACTAGCGGGGGTGGCGAGCAGTACTTC	CASSYRTSGGGEQYF
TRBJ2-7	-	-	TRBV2	TGTGCCAGCGGCTTCTCCTACGAGCAGTACTTC	CASGFSYEQYF
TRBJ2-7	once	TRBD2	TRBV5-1	TGCGCCAGCAGCTTGGCCGGGACTAGCGGAGCCTACGAGCAGTACTTC	CASSLAGTSGAYEQYF
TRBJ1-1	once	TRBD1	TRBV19	TGTGCCAGTAGTATAAGACAGGGGGAGGACGCTGAAGCTTTCTTT	CASSIRQGEDAEAFF
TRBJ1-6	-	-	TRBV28	TGTGCCAGCATTACAGGGTTCTATAATTCACCCCTCCACTTT	CASITGFYNSPLHF